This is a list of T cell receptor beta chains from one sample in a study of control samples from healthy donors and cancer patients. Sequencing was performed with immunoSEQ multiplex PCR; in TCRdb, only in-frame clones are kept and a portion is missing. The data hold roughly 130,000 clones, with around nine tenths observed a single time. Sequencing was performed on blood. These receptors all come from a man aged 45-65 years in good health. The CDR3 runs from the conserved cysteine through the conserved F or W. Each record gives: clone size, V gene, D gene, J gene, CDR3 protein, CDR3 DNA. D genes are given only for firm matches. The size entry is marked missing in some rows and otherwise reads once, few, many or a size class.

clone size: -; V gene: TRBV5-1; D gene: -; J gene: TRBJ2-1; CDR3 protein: CASSLVAGSYNEQFF; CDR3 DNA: TGCGCCAGCAGCTTGGTTGCAGGGTCCTACAATGAGCAGTTCTTC
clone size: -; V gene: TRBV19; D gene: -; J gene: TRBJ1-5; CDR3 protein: CASSFRRGNQPQHF; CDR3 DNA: TGTGCCAGTAGTTTTCGGCGGGGTAATCAGCCCCAGCATTTT
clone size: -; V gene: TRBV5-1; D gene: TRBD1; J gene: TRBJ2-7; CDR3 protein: CASSTWTGMGEQYF; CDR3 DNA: TGCGCCAGCAGCACCTGGACAGGAATGGGGGAGCAGTACTTC
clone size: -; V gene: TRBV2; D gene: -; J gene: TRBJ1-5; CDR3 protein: CASSADGYSNQPQHF; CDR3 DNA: TGTGCCAGCAGCGCGGACGGCTATAGCAATCAGCCCCAGCATTTT
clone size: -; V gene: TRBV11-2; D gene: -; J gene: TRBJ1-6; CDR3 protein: CASSLSSTNSPLHF; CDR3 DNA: TGTGCCAGCAGCTTATCGTCAACTAATTCACCCCTCCACTTT
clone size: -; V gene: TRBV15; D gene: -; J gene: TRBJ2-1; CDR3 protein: CATSRARYNEQFF; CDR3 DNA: TGTGCCACCAGCAGAGCCCGATACAATGAGCAGTTCTTC
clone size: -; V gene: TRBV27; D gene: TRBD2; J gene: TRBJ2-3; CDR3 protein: CASSVTRLAGGRDTQYF; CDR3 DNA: TGTGCCAGCAGTGTCACCCGACTAGCGGGGGGTCGAGATACGCAGTATTTT
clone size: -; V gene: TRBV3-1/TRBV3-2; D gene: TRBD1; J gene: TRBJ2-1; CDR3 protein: CASSQAGTGTYNEQFF; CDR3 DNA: TGTGCCAGCAGCCAAGCAGGGACAGGGACCTACAATGAGCAGTTCTTC
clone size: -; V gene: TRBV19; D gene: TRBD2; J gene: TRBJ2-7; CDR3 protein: CASQRGGEQYF; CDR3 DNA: TGTGCCAGCCAACGGGGGGGAGAGCAGTACTTC
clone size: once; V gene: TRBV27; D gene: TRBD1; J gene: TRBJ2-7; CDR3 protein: CASSFRDRGHEQYF; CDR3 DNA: TGTGCCAGCAGTTTTCGAGACAGGGGTCACGAGCAGTACTTC
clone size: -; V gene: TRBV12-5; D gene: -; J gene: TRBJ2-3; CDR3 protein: CASGVAEPFTDTQYF; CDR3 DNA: TGTGCTAGTGGGGTAGCGGAACCATTCACAGATACGCAGTATTTT
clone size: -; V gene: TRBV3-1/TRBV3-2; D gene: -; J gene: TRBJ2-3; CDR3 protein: CASSLGGGADTQYF; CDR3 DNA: TGTGCCAGCAGCCTGGGAGGGGGGGCAGATACGCAGTATTTT
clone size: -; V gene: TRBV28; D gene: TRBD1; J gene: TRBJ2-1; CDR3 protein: CASRYDRGPYNEQFF; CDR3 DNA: TGTGCCAGCAGATACGACAGGGGGCCTTACAATGAGCAGTTCTTC
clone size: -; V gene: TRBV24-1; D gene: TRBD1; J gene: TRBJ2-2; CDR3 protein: CATSEVGQKNTGELFF; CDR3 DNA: TGTGCCACCAGCGAAGTGGGACAGAAAAACACCGGGGAGCTGTTTTTT
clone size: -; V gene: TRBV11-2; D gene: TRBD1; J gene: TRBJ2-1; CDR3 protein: CASRTWGQGFSSYNEQFF; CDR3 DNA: TGTGCCAGCAGGACGTGGGGACAGGGCTTTAGCTCCTACAATGAGCAGTTCTTC
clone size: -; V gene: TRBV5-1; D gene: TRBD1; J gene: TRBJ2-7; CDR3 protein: CASSLDGQGLYEQYF; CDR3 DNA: TGCGCCAGCAGCTTGGATGGACAGGGACTCTACGAGCAGTACTTC
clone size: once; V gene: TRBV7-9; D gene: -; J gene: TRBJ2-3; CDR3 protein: CASSPQIFGGAGDTQYF; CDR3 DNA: TGTGCCAGCAGCCCCCAAATATTTGGGGGGGCAGGAGATACGCAGTATTTT
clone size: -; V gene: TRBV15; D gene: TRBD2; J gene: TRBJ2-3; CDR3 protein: CATSRGTSGGTDTQYF; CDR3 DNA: TGTGCCACCAGCAGAGGAACTAGCGGGGGCACAGATACGCAGTATTTT
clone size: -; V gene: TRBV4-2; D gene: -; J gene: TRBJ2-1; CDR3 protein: CASTEGSRNEQFF; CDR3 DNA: TGTGCCAGTACGGAAGGATCTCGGAATGAGCAGTTCTTC
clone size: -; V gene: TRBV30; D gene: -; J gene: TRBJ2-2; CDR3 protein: CAWSVVDTSNTGELFF; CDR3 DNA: TGTGCCTGGAGTGTAGTGGACACATCGAACACCGGGGAGCTGTTTTTT